This T cell receptor (beta chain) stems from a study of neurological immune-mediated disorders. A 10-nucleotide random UMI tagged transcripts in template-switch 5'RACE cDNA synthesis. One entry per CDR3 protein results from TCRdb running MiXCR on the 5' RACE reads. The table records 39,000 or so distinct CDR3 sequences, 2.5% of them present only once. This clonotype occurred many times. V shed 0 bases and J 4 bases; nucleotides not matched to a gene: 3. Germline-derived CDR1 and CDR2 are DFQATT and SNEGSKA (reference sequence). The CDR3 extends over 15 amino acids. Material for sequencing was PBMCs. The chain is built from TRBV20-1 and TRBJ2-3, with 11 bases aligning to TRBD2. This clonotype was obtained from a man under 40 with multiple sclerosis. CDR3 amino acids: CSARDSGRGSDTQYF. The DNA of the CDR3 is TGCAGTGCTAGAGATAGCGGGAGGGGTTCAGATACGCAGTATTTT.